This is a list of T cell receptor beta chains from one sample in a study of spatial heterogeneity in lung cancer. Each CDR3 protein gets one entry after TCRdb re-called the 5' RACE reads with MiXCR. The repertoire holds just over 25,000 distinct CDR3 sequences, roughly 13% seen once, with about 26% in the top ten. This specimen consisted of PBMCs, obtained at surgery. These TCRs come from a female donor with early-stage non-small cell lung cancer. CDR3s include the opening cysteine and the closing phenylalanine or tryptophan. The D gene is left open where the match is weak. Clone size appears in some rows only: once, few, many, or a class for an expanded clone.

J gene | V gene | clone size | D gene | CDR3 DNA | CDR3 protein
TRBJ2-3 | TRBV7-2 | . | . | TGTGCCAGCAGCTTAGCGGCAGGAGGAGATACGCAGTATTTT | CASSLAAGGDTQYF
TRBJ2-5 | TRBV29-1 | . | . | TGCAGCGTTTGGGGGCAAGAGACCCAGTACTTC | CSVWGQETQYF
TRBJ1-5 | TRBV7-9 | medium-sized | . | TGTGCCAGCAGCTTACCAGGGGATCAGCCCCAGCATTTT | CASSLPGDQPQHF
TRBJ1-3 | TRBV12-3/TRBV12-4 | many | . | TGTGCCAGCAGTTTAGGCAGGGAGAGAAACACCATATATTTT | CASSLGRERNTIYF
TRBJ1-6 | TRBV28 | many | TRBD1 | TGTGCCAGCACCCTTCCGGGACAGGGTAATTCACCCCTCCACTTT | CASTLPGQGNSPLHF
TRBJ2-2 | TRBV20-1 | many | . | TGCAGTGTGAAGGGGGGCGGGGAGCTGTTTTTT | CSVKGGGELFF
TRBJ1-4 | TRBV12-3/TRBV12-4 | many | . | TGTGCCAGCAGTTTCACCGACTGGAAAAAACTGTTTTTT | CASSFTDWKKLFF
TRBJ1-5 | TRBV20-1 | few | . | TGCAGTGCCCCCCAAAGGGGGTACAATCAGCCCCAGCATTTT | CSAPQRGYNQPQHF
TRBJ1-5 | TRBV27 | . | . | TGTGCCAGCAGTTTAATGGGGTCCAGCAATCAGCCCCAGCATTTT | CASSLMGSSNQPQHF
TRBJ2-5 | TRBV6-2/TRBV6-3 | . | . | TGTGCCAGCAGTTACTCGAATTCCCCGATGGGCAGGGGTAAGACCCAGTACTTC | CASSYSNSPMGRGKTQYF
TRBJ1-3 | TRBV7-2 | . | . | TGTGCCAGCAGCTTAAATAGGGCTGAAAACACCATATATTTT | CASSLNRAENTIYF
TRBJ2-6 | TRBV11-1 | . | . | TGTGCCAGCAGCTCATATCCCTCTGGGGCCAACGTCCTGACTTTC | CASSSYPSGANVLTF
TRBJ2-1 | TRBV9 | many | TRBD2 | TGTGCCAGCAGCGTAGGGACTAGCTACAATGAGCAGTTCTTC | CASSVGTSYNEQFF
TRBJ2-1 | TRBV3-1 | . | . | TGTGCCAGCAGCAACAGGGAGACCCCCTTTGGGAATGAGCAGTTCTTC | CASSNRETPFGNEQFF
TRBJ2-3 | TRBV27 | many | TRBD2 | TGTGCCAGCAGTTCGAACTCCCCGGGACTAGGCACAGATACGCAGTATTTT | CASSSNSPGLGTDTQYF
TRBJ2-5 | TRBV28 | many | TRBD1 | TGTGCCAGCAGACCCGGACAGGGGGTCGGGTTAGAGACCCAGTACTTC | CASRPGQGVGLETQYF
TRBJ2-1 | TRBV9 | many | TRBD2 | TGTGCCAGCAGTAATAGCGGGGGGAGACTCTACAATGAGCAGTTCTTC | CASSNSGGRLYNEQFF
TRBJ1-1 | TRBV29-1 | many | . | TGCAGCGTTGCGGCAGGGAGCTCTGAAGCTTTCTTT | CSVAAGSSEAFF
TRBJ1-4 | TRBV12-3/TRBV12-4 | many | . | TGTGCCAGCAGCTCCTTGGGACGGGAAAAACTGTTTTTT | CASSSLGREKLFF
TRBJ1-1 | TRBV25-1 | many | . | TGTGCCAGCAGTAACCCCGCGCCGTCCACTGAAGCTTTCTTT | CASSNPAPSTEAFF
TRBJ1-5 | TRBV19 | many | . | TGTGCCAGTAGTCTCCCCCGGGGGACTAATCAGCCCCAGCATTTT | CASSLPRGTNQPQHF
TRBJ1-5 | TRBV7-2 | many | . | TGTGCCAGCAGCTTTAGGGGAGGAGATCAGCCCCAGCATTTT | CASSFRGGDQPQHF
TRBJ2-1 | TRBV18 | many | . | TGTGCCAGCTCACCCCCGGTTGGCGGGGACCACAATGAGCAGTTCTTC | CASSPPVGGDHNEQFF
TRBJ2-7 | TRBV7-6 | . | . | TGTGCCAGCAGCCCCGGCGTCGAGCAGTACTTC | CASSPGVEQYF
TRBJ2-1 | TRBV5-4 | . | . | TGTGCCAGCAGCTTAACAGGGGAGCAGTTCTTC | CASSLTGEQFF
TRBJ2-1 | TRBV4-3 | many | . | TGCGCCAGCAGCCACCTACCGGGGAGTGAGCAGTTCTTC | CASSHLPGSEQFF
TRBJ2-1 | TRBV2 | . | TRBD2 | TGTGCCAGCAGTGTGGGTCGGGAGGGGACCTTCCGCAATGAGCAGTTCTTC | CASSVGREGTFRNEQFF
TRBJ2-1 | TRBV14 | many | . | TGTGCCAGCAGCCAAGTACACGGAGACAGAGTTTTACCCTCCTACAATGAGCAGTTCTTC | CASSQVHGDRVLPSYNEQFF
TRBJ2-5 | TRBV5-1 | medium-sized | TRBD2 | TGCGCCAGCAGCTTGAATAGGAGCGGGGTACTACAAGAGACCCAGTACTTC | CASSLNRSGVLQETQYF
TRBJ1-6 | TRBV7-2 | many | . | TGTGCCAGCAGGTCACTCGGGGGCTATAATTCACCCCTCCACTTT | CASRSLGGYNSPLHF
TRBJ2-5 | TRBV6-6 | many | . | TGTGCCAGCTCTGGTCAGCGGGCAGGACAAGAGACCCAGTACTTC | CASSGQRAGQETQYF
TRBJ2-2 | TRBV28 | . | . | TGTGCCAGCAGTTTGGGGGGGCGGACCGGGGAGCTGTTTTTT | CASSLGGRTGELFF
TRBJ2-1 | TRBV12-3/TRBV12-4 | . | . | TGTGCCAGCAGCTCCTTGGCGGCGACGAATGAGCAGTTCTTC | CASSSLAATNEQFF
TRBJ2-7 | TRBV14 | few | . | TGTGCCAGCAGCCCCTGGTGGGGATTTTCCTACGAGCAGTACTTC | CASSPWWGFSYEQYF
TRBJ2-3 | TRBV6-5 | many | TRBD1 | TGTGCCAGCAGTTACTCCTTGACAGGGGGCTACGGCACAGATACGCAGTATTTT | CASSYSLTGGYGTDTQYF
TRBJ2-1 | TRBV5-1 | many | TRBD2 | TGCGCCAGCAGCTTCACGGGACTAGCGAGGAATGAGCAGTTCTTC | CASSFTGLARNEQFF
TRBJ2-1 | TRBV7-2 | many | . | TGTGCCACTAATACAGAACCCTACAATGAGCAGTTCTTC | CATNTEPYNEQFF